This TCR beta chain is from a study of blood T cell repertoires in COVID-19. As for the study in general: Acute-phase and convalescent COVID-19 samples originated in the United States, Italy and Spain. From T cells, B-cell-depleted T cells, or PBMCs came the material, which was cDNA or gDNA.

Enrollment of patients from Seattle took place during active infection, with longitudinal follow-up. The CDR3 is made up of 16 amino acids. CDR1 is SGHDN and CDR2 is FVKESK in the germline V gene. With 0 bases removed from V and 0 bases from J, the gap between germline ends came to 9 bases. Study processing details: Using reference gene primer amplification, nucleated cell counts were estimated. Data came from immunoSEQ multiplex PCR; TCRdb stores just in-frame clones and leaves some out. V and J calls plus clone size are reproduced from that table; the DNA served to infer D and trimming. The sample consists of about 290,000 clones, around 92% of them appearing once.

The material sequenced was peripheral blood. This sequence joins TRBV14 and TRBJ1-3; D is unresolved. This clonotype originated in a woman in her twenties or thirties with COVID-19, enrolled during active disease. The CDR3 sequence: CASSQDFLRSGNTIYF. The CDR3 DNA reads as TGTGCCAGCAGCCAAGATTTCCTGCGCTCTGGAAACACCATATATTTT.